These 15 T cell receptor beta chains were sequenced from one sample in a study of T-cell memory formation after mild COVID-19 (dated by TCRdb to the early 2020s). The protocol used for the library was 5' RACE. TCRdb names Illumina NovaSeq 6000 as the instrument used. Through fastp at Q25 and MiXCR, TCRdb rebuilt clones from the public reads, retaining in-frame beta chains. Under each unique CDR3 protein, matching rows form one entry showing the most common genes and DNA. The sample table holds about 470,000 distinct CDR3 sequences, of which more than 20% were seen once. 9.5% to 15% of the sample is held by the ten biggest clonotypes. The sequenced sample consisted of PBMCs or a T cell subset sorted from them (not recorded which). All receptors derive from an adult woman who had mild COVID-19 (a few samples of this study predate the infection). The sample titles of this study are shuffled in the database, so cell type and time point are left out; the donor was told from shared clones.

This rearrangement joins TRBV4-1 to TRBJ2-7; D perhaps matches TRBD2 (6 bases). Trimming stripped 3 bases from V and 4 bases from J, with 16 bases between. Germline lookup yields CDR1 MGHRA and CDR2 YSYEKL. The CDR3 is 15 residues long. CDR3 DNA sequence: TGCGCCAGCAGCCAGGGTGAGCAGGGACTTTACGAGCAGTACTTC. This gives the protein CASSQGEQGLYEQYF.

This rearrangement joins TRBV6-1 to TRBJ2-1; perhaps TRBD1 as D (5 bases). The CDR3 covers 12 residues. V dropped 5 bases and J dropped 8 bases, with 10 bases sitting between them. The germline CDR1 and CDR2 sequences are MNHNS and SASEGT. DNA of the CDR3: TGTGCCAGCAGTCCCCAGGGCTATGAGCAGTTCTTC. It yields the protein CASSPQGYEQFF.

This clonotype was found a few times. The chain links TRBV18 to TRBJ1-5, with 7 positions matching TRBD1. Germline-derived CDR1 and CDR2 are KGHSH and LQKENI. The CDR3 extends over 15 amino acids. The V segment lost 3 bases and the J segment 1 base; nucleotides outside the gene matches: 3. The CDR3 region has the DNA TGTGCCAGCTCACCCAAACAGGGGAGCAATCAGCCCCAGCATTTT. The encoded protein is CASSPKQGSNQPQHF.

This chain links TRBV9 with TRBJ2-5; D is possibly TRBD1 (6 bases). The CDR3 is 16 residues long. The ends were cut back, 0 bases at V and 5 bases at J, with 17 bases in the middle. CDR1 is SGDLS and CDR2 is YYNGEE in the germline V gene. The CDR3 region has the DNA TGTGCCAGCAGCGTAGGATCAAGTGGACAGAGGGAGACCCAGTACTTC. Its protein is CASSVGSSGQRETQYF.

Only a few counts were recorded for this clonotype. V usage is TRBV7-9 and J usage is TRBJ2-3; the D gene is possibly TRBD2 (6 bases). The V gene's germline CDR1 is SEHNR and CDR2 FQNEAQ (reference sequence). This CDR3 contains 15 residues. V was clipped by 5 bases and J by 1 base, with 13 bases between them. The CDR3 sequence is CASSPTGGGTDTQYF. DNA of the CDR3: TGTGCCAGCAGCCCGACCGGGGGAGGCACAGATACGCAGTATTTT. The full variable domain, completed using reference TRBV7-9 and TRBJ2-3, is DTGVSQNPRHKITKRGQNVTFRCDPISEHNRLYWYRQTLGQGPEFLTYFQNEAQLEKSRLLSDRFSAERPKGSFSTLEIQRTEQGDSAMYLCASSPTGGGTDTQYFGPGTRLTVL.

This clonotype appeared a few times. The chain links TRBV3-1 to TRBJ2-6; D perhaps matches TRBD1 (5 bases). Trimming pared 1 base from V and 3 bases from J, leaving 10 bases between. The CDR3 runs to 16 residues. The germline V gene encodes CDR1 LGHDT and CDR2 YNNKEL (reference sequence). The CDR3 region is CASSQGQGYGANVLTF. As DNA, the CDR3 is TGTGCCAGCAGCCAAGGGCAGGGCTATGGGGCCAACGTCCTGACTTTC.

This clonotype was seen only a few times. The chain is built from TRBV25-1 and TRBJ2-3; a weak D match, TRBD2 (6 bases). The V and J ends lost 6 bases and 4 bases respectively, with 8 bases between them. Germline CDR1 and CDR2: MGHDK and SYGVNS. The length of the CDR3 is 12 residues. The CDR3 sequence: CASREGPDTQYF. CDR3 in DNA: TGTGCCAGCAGGGAGGGGCCAGATACGCAGTATTTT.

V and J are TRBV10-2 and TRBJ2-5, with a tentative D call TRBD1 (6 bases). The CDR3 spans 14 residues. Germline lookup yields CDR1 WSHSY and CDR2 SAAADI. V lost 6 bases and J 5 bases, leaving 16 bases between the germline ends. DNA of the CDR3: TGCGCCAGCAGGGAGAACAGGGTGAGGGAGACCCAGTACTTC. Residues: CASRENRVRETQYF.

The chain employs TRBV13 and TRBJ2-7, with 7 bases aligning to TRBD1. V lost 6 bases and J lost 4; bases outside the gene matches: 15. Per germline, CDR1 PRHDT and CDR2 FYEKMQ (reference sequence). This CDR3 is 16 amino acids long. The CDR3 region is CASSFISGTASYEQYF. In nucleotides, the CDR3 is TGTGCCAGCAGTTTTATTTCCGGGACAGCATCGTACGAGCAGTACTTC.

In its sample, this clonotype was seen a few times. The chain joins TRBV4-3 to TRBJ2-1; TRBD1 matches 8 bases. The CDR3 runs to 14 residues. CDR1 is LGHNA and CDR2 is YSLEER in the germline V gene. Trimming cost V 2 bases and J 9 bases; bases outside gene matches: 6. For the CDR3, the DNA is TGCGCCAGCAGCCAAAACCCCACAGGGGGTGAGCAGTTCTTC. Protein product: CASSQNPTGGEQFF.

CDR3 coding DNA: TGCGCCAGCAGCCCTGGACTAGCGGGGGGGCCAACCTTGGAGACCCAGTACTTC. The encoded protein is CASSPGLAGGPTLETQYF. The chain combines TRBV5-1 with TRBJ2-5; 15 bases map to TRBD2. This CDR3 is 18 amino acids long. Germline V gene sequence: CDR1 SGHRS, CDR2 YFSETQ. V was pared by 4 bases and J by 5 bases, with 12 bases of the junction left unmatched.

A few counts support this clonotype. The chain combines TRBV27 with TRBJ2-7; D could derive from TRBD1 or TRBD2 (6 bases each). CDR1 is MNHEY, CDR2 SMNVEV, per germline (reference sequence). V shed 5 bases and J shed 5 bases, with 16 bases lying between them. The CDR3 contains 14 residues. CDR3 amino acids: CASSTRGERDEQYF. The CDR3 nucleotides are TGTGCCAGCAGTACTAGGGGGGAGCGCGACGAGCAGTACTTC.

This clonotype was recorded a few times. V is TRBV5-5 and J is TRBJ2-7; D possibly matches TRBD1 or TRBD2 (5 bases each). Trimming left V 4 bases short and J 1 base short, with 15 bases between. The germline gives CDR1 SGHKS, CDR2 YYEKEE (reference sequence). The CDR3 spans 15 residues. The CDR3 reads CASSGTLQVSYEQYF. The CDR3 DNA sequence: TGTGCCAGCAGCGGGACGTTACAGGTATCCTACGAGCAGTACTTC.

The sample holds a few counts of this clonotype. J is TRBJ2-1 and V is TRBV5-1, with D uncertain. Germline values: CDR1 SGHRS, CDR2 YFSETQ. The CDR3 spans 11 residues. V was trimmed by 6 bases and J by 9 bases, leaving 10 bases between them. The CDR3 region is CASKFDGEQFF. The CDR3 nucleotides are TGCGCCAGCAAATTTGACGGTGAGCAGTTCTTC. Variable domain in full (rest from reference TRBV5-1 and TRBJ2-1): KAGVTQTPRYLIKTRGQQVTLSCSPISGHRSVSWYQQTPGQGLQFLFEYFSETQRNKGNFPGRFSGRQFSNSRSEMNVSTLELGDSALYLCASKFDGEQFFGPGTRLTVL.

A few counts support this clonotype. This chain connects TRBV6-6 to TRBJ2-3, with 7 bases identical to TRBD2. This CDR3 spans 12 amino acids. With V trimmed by 6 bases and J by 10 bases, 7 bases remained unmatched. The germline gives CDR1 MNHNY, CDR2 SVGAGI (reference sequence). CDR3 protein: CASSHLGGSQYF. CDR3 in DNA: TGTGCCAGCAGCCACTTGGGGGGGTCGCAGTATTTT.